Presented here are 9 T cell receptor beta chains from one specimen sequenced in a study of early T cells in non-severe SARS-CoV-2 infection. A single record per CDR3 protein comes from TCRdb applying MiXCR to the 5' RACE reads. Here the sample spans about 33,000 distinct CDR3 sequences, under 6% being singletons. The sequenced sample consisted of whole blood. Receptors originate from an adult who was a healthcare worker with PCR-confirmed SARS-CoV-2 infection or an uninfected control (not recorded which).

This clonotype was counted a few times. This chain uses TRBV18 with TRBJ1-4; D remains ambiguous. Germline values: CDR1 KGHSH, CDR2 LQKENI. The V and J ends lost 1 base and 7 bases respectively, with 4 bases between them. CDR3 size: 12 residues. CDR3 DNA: TGTGCCAGCTCACCACACGCTGAAAAACTGTTTTTT. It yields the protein CASSPHAEKLFF.

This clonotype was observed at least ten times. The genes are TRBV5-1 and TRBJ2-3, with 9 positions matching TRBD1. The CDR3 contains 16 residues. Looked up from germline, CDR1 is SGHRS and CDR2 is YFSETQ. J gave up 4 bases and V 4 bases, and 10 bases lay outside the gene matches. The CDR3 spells CASSPGQGSLADTQYF. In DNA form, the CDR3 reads TGCGCCAGCAGCCCAGGACAGGGGTCCCTCGCAGATACGCAGTATTTT.

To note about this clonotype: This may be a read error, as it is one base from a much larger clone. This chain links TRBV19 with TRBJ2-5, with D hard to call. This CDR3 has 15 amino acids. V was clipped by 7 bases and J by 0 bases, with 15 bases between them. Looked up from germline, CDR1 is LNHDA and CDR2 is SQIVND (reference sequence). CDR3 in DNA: TGTGCCAGTATGGGCAAAGGATCGTACCAAGAGACCCAGTACTTC. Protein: CASMGKGSYQETQYF.

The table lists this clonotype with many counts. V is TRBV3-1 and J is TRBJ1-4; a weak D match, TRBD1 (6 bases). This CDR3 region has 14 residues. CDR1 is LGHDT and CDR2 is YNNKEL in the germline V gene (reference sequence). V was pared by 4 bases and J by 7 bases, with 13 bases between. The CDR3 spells CASSRRTEGEKLFF. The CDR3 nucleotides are TGTGCCAGCAGCCGTAGGACAGAAGGTGAAAAACTGTTTTTT.

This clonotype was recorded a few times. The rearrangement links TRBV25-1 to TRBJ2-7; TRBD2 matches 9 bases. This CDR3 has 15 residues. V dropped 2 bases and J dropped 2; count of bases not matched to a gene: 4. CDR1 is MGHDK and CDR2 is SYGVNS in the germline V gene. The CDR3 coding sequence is TGTGCCAGCAGTGAACAGACTAGCGGTACCTACGAGCAGTACTTC. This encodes CASSEQTSGTYEQYF.

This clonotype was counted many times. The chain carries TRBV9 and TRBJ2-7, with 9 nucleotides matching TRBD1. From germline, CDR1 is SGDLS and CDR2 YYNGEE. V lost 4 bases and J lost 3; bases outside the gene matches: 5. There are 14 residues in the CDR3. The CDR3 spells CASSRTGDYYEQYF. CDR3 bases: TGTGCCAGCAGCAGGACAGGGGACTACTACGAGCAGTACTTC. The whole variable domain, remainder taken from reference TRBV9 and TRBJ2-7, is DSGVTQTPKHLITATGQRVTLRCSPRSGDLSVYWYQQSLDQGLQFLIQYYNGEERAKGNILERFSAQQFPDLHSELNLSSLELGDSALYFCASSRTGDYYEQYFGPGTRLTVT.

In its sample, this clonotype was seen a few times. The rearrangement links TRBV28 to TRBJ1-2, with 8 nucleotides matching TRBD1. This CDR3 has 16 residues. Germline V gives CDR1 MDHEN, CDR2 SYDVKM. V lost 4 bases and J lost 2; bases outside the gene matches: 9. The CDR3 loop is CASSSYAGTGNYGYTF. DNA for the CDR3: TGTGCCAGCAGTTCATACGCCGGGACAGGCAACTATGGCTACACCTTC.

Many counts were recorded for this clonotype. CDR3 DNA: TGTGCCAGCAGGCCTACTGGGGGGGGCAAACATCAGCCCCAGCATTTT. Translation: CASRPTGGGKHQPQHF. J is TRBJ1-5 and V is TRBV12-3 or TRBV12-4, with a tentative D call TRBD1 (6 bases). The V gene lost 6 bases and the J gene lost 5 bases, with 20 bases spanning the gap. The CDR3 covers 16 residues.

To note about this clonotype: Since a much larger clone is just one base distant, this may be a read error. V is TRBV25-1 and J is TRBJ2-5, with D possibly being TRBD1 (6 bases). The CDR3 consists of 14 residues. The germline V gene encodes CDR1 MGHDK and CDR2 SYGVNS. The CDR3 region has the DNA TGTGTCAGCAGTGAGACCCTTCAGGGGGAGACCCAGTACTTC. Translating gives CVSSETLQGETQYF.